These T cell receptor beta chains were read from a single sample in a study of blood T cell repertoires in COVID-19. Data came from immunoSEQ multiplex PCR; TCRdb stores just in-frame clones and leaves some out. The profile shows 450,000 or so clones, 70% to 90% of them singletons. Sequencing was done on a sample of peripheral blood. These receptors were taken from a man younger than 35 with COVID-19, enrolled during active disease. Both conserved end residues are part of each CDR3. Each record gives: clone size, J gene, D gene, V gene, CDR3 protein, CDR3 DNA. A D gene is named only where the DNA matches it firmly. The size field is filled for only some rows; it gives once, few, many or a size class.

- | TRBJ2-7 | - | TRBV7-6 | CASSLDPGIYYEQYF | TGTGCCAGCAGCTTAGATCCAGGGATCTACTACGAGCAGTACTTC
- | TRBJ2-1 | - | TRBV15 | CATSRVPSLSYNEQFF | TGTGCCACCAGCAGAGTACCGTCACTTTCCTACAATGAGCAGTTCTTC
- | TRBJ2-3 | TRBD1 | TRBV5-1 | CASSSQDRDATQYF | TGCGCCAGCAGCTCCCAGGACAGGGACGCTACGCAGTATTTT
- | TRBJ2-2 | TRBD1 | TRBV25-1 | CASSEWDRGTGELFF | TGTGCCAGCAGTGAATGGGACAGGGGGACCGGGGAGCTGTTTTTT
- | TRBJ2-5 | TRBD2 | TRBV18 | CASSPQLAGGQETQYF | TGTGCCAGCTCACCACAACTAGCGGGGGGCCAAGAGACCCAGTACTTC
- | TRBJ2-1 | TRBD2 | TRBV10-2 | CASNEKRERSYNEQFF | TGCGCCAGCAACGAAAAGCGGGAGCGTTCCTACAATGAGCAGTTCTTC
- | TRBJ1-2 | - | TRBV24-1 | CATSGSDRGYTF | TGTGCCACCAGTGGGAGTGACCGTGGCTACACCTTC
- | TRBJ2-6 | - | TRBV11-2 | CASSLLTGSGANVLTF | TGTGCCAGCAGCTTACTTACAGGGTCTGGGGCCAACGTCCTGACTTTC
- | TRBJ1-2 | - | TRBV7-2 | CASSLDGGTLYGYTF | TGTGCCAGCAGCTTAGACGGGGGGACCCTATATGGCTACACCTTC
few | TRBJ2-2 | - | TRBV29-1 | CSVDQGNTGELFF | TGCAGCGTTGATCAGGGGAACACCGGGGAGCTGTTTTTT
- | TRBJ1-5 | - | TRBV19 | CASSIDQSKRQPQHF | TGTGCCAGTAGTATAGATCAGTCTAAGAGGCAGCCCCAGCATTTT
- | TRBJ2-1 | TRBD2 | TRBV2 | CASTLAGSSYNEQFF | TGTGCCAGCACCTTAGCGGGGAGCTCCTACAATGAGCAGTTCTTC
- | TRBJ1-2 | TRBD1 | TRBV29-1 | CSVVGQSLNYGYTF | TGCAGCGTGGTGGGACAGAGTTTAAACTATGGCTACACCTTC
once | TRBJ2-6 | TRBD1 | TRBV19 | CASSIRGRGTSGANVLTF | TGTGCCAGTAGTATTAGGGGCAGGGGGACATCTGGGGCCAACGTCCTGACTTTC
- | TRBJ2-5 | - | TRBV7-6 | CASSPKETQYF | TGTGCCAGCAGCCCAAAAGAGACCCAGTACTTC
- | TRBJ2-7 | - | TRBV27 | CASSLSLREWPYEQYF | TGTGCCAGCAGTTTATCGTTACGGGAGTGGCCCTACGAGCAGTACTTC
- | TRBJ1-3 | - | TRBV3-1/TRBV3-2 | CASSQDVNSGNTIYF | TGTGCCAGCAGCCAAGATGTCAACTCTGGAAACACCATATATTTT
- | TRBJ2-3 | - | TRBV5-8 | CASIKGAGGTDTQYF | TGTGCCAGCATTAAGGGGGCGGGAGGTACAGATACGCAGTATTTT
- | TRBJ1-2 | TRBD1 | TRBV3-1/TRBV3-2 | CASSQTGQSYGYTF | TGTGCCAGCAGCCAGACGGGACAGTCCTATGGCTACACCTTC
- | TRBJ2-1 | - | TRBV5-6 | CASSFLAGYNEQFF | TGTGCCAGCAGCTTTCTGGCAGGGTACAATGAGCAGTTCTTC
- | TRBJ2-7 | TRBD2 | TRBV5-6 | CASSLVSGAYEQYF | TGTGCCAGCAGCTTGGTTAGCGGGGCCTACGAGCAGTACTTC
- | TRBJ2-7 | TRBD2 | TRBV5-4 | CASSLDGEGSSYEQYF | TGTGCCAGCAGCTTGGATGGGGAGGGTAGCTCCTACGAGCAGTACTTC
- | TRBJ2-4 | - | TRBV30 | CAWRGFGPGGSVDIQYF | TGTGCCTGGAGAGGGTTTGGGCCAGGGGGGAGTGTGGACATTCAGTACTTC
- | TRBJ2-2 | - | TRBV9 | CASSVGGAGGELFF | TGTGCCAGCAGCGTCGGGGGAGCGGGCGGGGAGCTGTTTTTT
- | TRBJ2-1 | TRBD2 | TRBV15 | CATSRERGGLEQFF | TGTGCCACCAGCAGAGAGCGGGGGGGCCTAGAGCAGTTCTTC
- | TRBJ1-6 | TRBD1 | TRBV14 | CASSRTGFGSPLHF | TGTGCCAGCAGCCGGACAGGTTTTGGGTCACCCCTCCACTTT
- | TRBJ1-2 | TRBD1 | TRBV4-2 | CASSQDSGTGHYGYTF | TGTGCCAGCAGCCAAGATAGTGGGACAGGGCACTATGGCTACACCTTC
- | TRBJ2-7 | - | TRBV19 | CASSIFPGVVGEQYF | TGTGCCAGTAGTATATTTCCGGGAGTAGTGGGTGAGCAGTACTTC
- | TRBJ2-2 | TRBD1 | TRBV18 | CASSPRTGTYTGELFF | TGTGCCAGCTCACCCAGGACAGGGACATACACCGGGGAGCTGTTTTTT
- | TRBJ2-7 | - | TRBV7-9 | CASSMRGSSYEQYF | TGTGCCAGCAGCATGCGAGGGAGTTCCTACGAGCAGTACTTC
- | TRBJ2-5 | - | TRBV7-7 | CASSLGGLQETQYF | TGTGCTAGCAGCTTAGGAGGGCTCCAAGAGACCCAGTACTTC
- | TRBJ2-1 | TRBD2 | TRBV5-1 | CASSYLNGGAGNEQFF | TGCGCCAGCAGCTATTTGAACGGGGGGGCCGGCAATGAGCAGTTCTTC
- | TRBJ1-2 | TRBD1 | TRBV19 | CASSVGQLRGYTF | TGTGCCAGTAGTGTGGGACAGTTGCGTGGCTACACCTTC
- | TRBJ2-3 | - | TRBV5-1 | CASSPTISTDTQYF | TGCGCCAGCAGCCCCACTATTAGCACAGATACGCAGTATTTT
- | TRBJ2-2 | - | TRBV2 | CASSGAVNTGELFF | TGTGCCAGCAGTGGGGCAGTGAACACCGGGGAGCTGTTTTTT
- | TRBJ2-2 | - | TRBV11-3 | CASSLERNTGELFF | TGTGCCAGCAGCTTAGAGCGGAACACCGGGGAGCTGTTTTTT
few | TRBJ2-1 | - | TRBV24-1 | CATSERRDSAMGQFF | TGTGCCACCAGTGAACGGCGGGACAGCGCAATGGGGCAGTTCTTC
- | TRBJ2-7 | TRBD2 | TRBV30 | CAWSGVGGLNNEQYF | TGTGCCTGGAGTGGGGTCGGGGGGTTGAACAACGAGCAGTACTTC
- | TRBJ2-1 | - | TRBV18 | CASSPPSAYNEQFF | TGTGCCAGCTCACCCCCAAGCGCGTACAATGAGCAGTTCTTC
- | TRBJ1-2 | - | TRBV5-4 | CASSLVGGSYGYTF | TGTGCCAGCAGCTTGGTAGGGGGTAGCTATGGCTACACCTTC
- | TRBJ1-5 | TRBD1 | TRBV5-5 | CASSRTGGSLSNQPQHF | TGTGCCAGCAGCCGGACAGGGGGCAGTTTAAGCAATCAGCCCCAGCATTTT
few | TRBJ2-6 | - | TRBV2 | CASKSPTDGANVLTF | TGTGCCAGCAAGTCCCCAACTGATGGGGCCAACGTCCTGACTTTC
- | TRBJ2-3 | TRBD2 | TRBV15 | CATRVTSGRKRTDTQYF | TGTGCCACCAGAGTGACTAGCGGGAGGAAGCGCACAGATACGCAGTATTTT
few | TRBJ2-7 | TRBD1 | TRBV11-3 | CASSVGTGGYEQYF | TGTGCCAGCAGCGTCGGGACAGGGGGATACGAGCAGTACTTC
- | TRBJ2-3 | TRBD2 | TRBV28 | CASSLGLAGDTQYF | TGTGCCAGCAGTTTGGGACTAGCGGGAGATACGCAGTATTTT
- | TRBJ2-2 | TRBD1 | TRBV2 | CASSDPGQGANTGELFF | TGTGCCAGCAGTGACCCCGGACAGGGGGCGAACACCGGGGAGCTGTTTTTT
- | TRBJ1-4 | - | TRBV4-1 | CASSRTSTNEKLFF | TGCGCCAGCAGTCGGACATCAACTAATGAAAAACTGTTTTTT
- | TRBJ2-3 | - | TRBV19 | CAVQGTFNTDTQYF | TGTGCCGTTCAGGGGACCTTCAACACAGATACGCAGTATTTT
few | TRBJ1-1 | - | TRBV7-3 | CASSPGSFTEAFF | TGTGCCAGCAGCCCCGGGAGTTTCACTGAAGCTTTCTTT
- | TRBJ1-2 | - | TRBV11-2 | CASSLDQNSPYYTF | TGTGCCAGCAGCTTAGATCAGAACAGCCCTTACTACACCTTC
- | TRBJ2-2 | TRBD1 | TRBV7-9 | CASSQPTGLGNTGELFF | TGTGCCAGCAGCCAACCGACAGGGTTGGGGAACACCGGGGAGCTGTTTTTT
once | TRBJ2-3 | - | TRBV7-6 | CASSSGMGSTDTQYF | TGTGCCAGCAGTTCAGGGATGGGGAGCACAGATACGCAGTATTTT
- | TRBJ2-2 | - | TRBV11-2 | CASSLAWGDSYTGELFF | TGTGCCAGCAGCTTAGCCTGGGGGGACAGCTACACCGGGGAGCTGTTTTTT
- | TRBJ2-5 | TRBD2 | TRBV7-9 | CANCRRRGGAGTQYF | TGTGCCAACTGCCGGCGGCGGGGGGGTGCTGGGACCCAGTACTTC
- | TRBJ1-1 | TRBD1 | TRBV3-1/TRBV3-2 | CASSQGGTGGTEAFF | TGTGCCAGCAGCCAAGGTGGGACAGGTGGGACTGAAGCTTTCTTT
few | TRBJ2-2 | - | TRBV7-9 | CASSLARLNVGELFF | TGTGCCAGCAGCTTAGCCCGACTCAATGTGGGGGAGCTGTTTTTT
- | TRBJ1-1 | - | TRBV2 | CASSEAGVFENTEAFF | TGTGCCAGCAGTGAAGCCGGAGTATTTGAAAACACTGAAGCTTTCTTT
- | TRBJ2-3 | TRBD1 | TRBV4-1 | CASSQRGPTDTQYF | TGCGCCAGCAGCCAAAGGGGGCCCACAGATACGCAGTATTTT
once | TRBJ1-5 | - | TRBV19 | CASTPLRSLNQPQHF | TGTGCCAGTACTCCCCTGAGGAGTCTCAATCAGCCCCAGCATTTT